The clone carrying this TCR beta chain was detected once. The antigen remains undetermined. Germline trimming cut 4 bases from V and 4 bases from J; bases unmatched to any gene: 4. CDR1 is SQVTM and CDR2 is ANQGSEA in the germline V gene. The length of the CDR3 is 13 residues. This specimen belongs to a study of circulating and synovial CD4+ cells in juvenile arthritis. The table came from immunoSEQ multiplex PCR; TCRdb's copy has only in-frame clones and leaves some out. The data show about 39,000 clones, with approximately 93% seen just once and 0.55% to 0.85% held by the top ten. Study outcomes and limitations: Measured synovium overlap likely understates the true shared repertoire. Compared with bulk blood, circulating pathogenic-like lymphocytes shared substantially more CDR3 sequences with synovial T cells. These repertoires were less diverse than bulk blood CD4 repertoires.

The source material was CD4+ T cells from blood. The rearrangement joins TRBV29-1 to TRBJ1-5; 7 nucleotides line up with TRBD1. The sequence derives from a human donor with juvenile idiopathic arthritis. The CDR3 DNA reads TGCAGCGTTGTTGACAGGGAAAATCAGCCCCAGCATTTT. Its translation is CSVVDRENQPQHF.